The rows below give T cell receptor beta chains drawn from one sample of a study of blood T cell repertoires in COVID-19. Profiling relied on immunoSEQ multiplex PCR, and the TCRdb table lists in-frame clones only, not all of them. The repertoire holds some 54,000 clones, with roughly nine tenths as singletons. The sequenced sample consisted of peripheral blood. The receptor set was obtained from an elderly man with active or convalescent COVID-19. Each CDR3 is given with its conserved first and last residue. Fields, in order: CDR3 length, clone size, J gene, V gene, D gene, CDR3 DNA, CDR3 protein. A D gene is named only where the DNA matches it firmly. Clone size, where shown, is once, few, many, or a class for clones that have expanded.

CDR3 length: 13; clone size: once; J gene: TRBJ2-2; V gene: TRBV7-2; D gene: TRBD2; CDR3 DNA: TGTGCCAGCAGCCCCCGCGGGAGCGGGGAGCTGTTTTTT; CDR3 protein: CASSPRGSGELFF
CDR3 length: 15; clone size: .; J gene: TRBJ2-4; V gene: TRBV5-1; D gene: .; CDR3 DNA: TGCGCCAGCAGCTTCTCTCTTCGGGCCAAAAACATTCAGTACTTC; CDR3 protein: CASSFSLRAKNIQYF
CDR3 length: 14; clone size: .; J gene: TRBJ1-5; V gene: TRBV3-1/TRBV3-2; D gene: .; CDR3 DNA: TGTGCCAGCAGCCAAGCGATCAGAAATCAGCCCCAGCATTTT; CDR3 protein: CASSQAIRNQPQHF
CDR3 length: 18; clone size: .; J gene: TRBJ2-7; V gene: TRBV27; D gene: TRBD2; CDR3 DNA: TGTGCCAGCAGTTTATCCACCCCTGGGGGGGTCACGTCCTACGAGCAGTACTTC; CDR3 protein: CASSLSTPGGVTSYEQYF
CDR3 length: 15; clone size: .; J gene: TRBJ2-5; V gene: TRBV5-1; D gene: TRBD1; CDR3 DNA: TGCGCCAGCAGCTCCCCGGCGACAGGGGAAGAGACCCAGTACTTC; CDR3 protein: CASSSPATGEETQYF
CDR3 length: 17; clone size: .; J gene: TRBJ1-5; V gene: TRBV5-4; D gene: TRBD1; CDR3 DNA: TGTGCCAGCAGCTTGACAGGGGGCTACGGCGACAATCAGCCCCAGCATTTT; CDR3 protein: CASSLTGGYGDNQPQHF
CDR3 length: 13; clone size: .; J gene: TRBJ1-5; V gene: TRBV11-2; D gene: .; CDR3 DNA: TGTGCCAGCAGCTTAGACCTACGTCAGCCCCAGCATTTT; CDR3 protein: CASSLDLRQPQHF
CDR3 length: 16; clone size: .; J gene: TRBJ1-3; V gene: TRBV27; D gene: TRBD1; CDR3 DNA: TGTGCCAGCAGTGACTTGACAGGGGGATTTGGAAACACCATATATTTT; CDR3 protein: CASSDLTGGFGNTIYF
CDR3 length: 15; clone size: .; J gene: TRBJ2-7; V gene: TRBV19; D gene: TRBD1; CDR3 DNA: TGTGCCAGTAGTTACCAGGGACAGGGGAACTACGAGCAGTACTTC; CDR3 protein: CASSYQGQGNYEQYF
CDR3 length: 16; clone size: .; J gene: TRBJ1-2; V gene: TRBV6-5; D gene: TRBD1; CDR3 DNA: TGTGCCAGCAGTTACTCACCCCTGGACAGGGCAGGCGGCTACACCTTC; CDR3 protein: CASSYSPLDRAGGYTF
CDR3 length: 15; clone size: .; J gene: TRBJ2-6; V gene: TRBV5-6; D gene: .; CDR3 DNA: TGTGCCAGCAGCGGGACTTACTCTGGGGCCAACGTCCTGACTTTC; CDR3 protein: CASSGTYSGANVLTF
CDR3 length: 15; clone size: .; J gene: TRBJ2-7; V gene: TRBV6-5; D gene: .; CDR3 DNA: TGTGCCAGCAGTTACTCGAAGTTACGGGGGTCCGAGCAGTACTTC; CDR3 protein: CASSYSKLRGSEQYF
CDR3 length: 15; clone size: once; J gene: TRBJ2-2; V gene: TRBV28; D gene: TRBD1; CDR3 DNA: TGTGCCAGCAGTGGGGGGACAGGGAACACCGGGGAGCTGTTTTTT; CDR3 protein: CASSGGTGNTGELFF
CDR3 length: 16; clone size: .; J gene: TRBJ1-2; V gene: TRBV30; D gene: TRBD1; CDR3 DNA: TGTGCCTGGACAAAACCCCGGACAGGGGGAAACTATGGCTACACCTTC; CDR3 protein: CAWTKPRTGGNYGYTF
CDR3 length: 16; clone size: .; J gene: TRBJ1-4; V gene: TRBV5-1; D gene: TRBD1; CDR3 DNA: TGCGCCAGCAGCTTCGGGACAGCAACTTTAAATGAAAAACTGTTTTTT; CDR3 protein: CASSFGTATLNEKLFF
CDR3 length: 14; clone size: few; J gene: TRBJ1-1; V gene: TRBV27; D gene: TRBD1; CDR3 DNA: TGTGCCAGCTCGGGACAGGGGATGAACACTGAAGCTTTCTTT; CDR3 protein: CASSGQGMNTEAFF